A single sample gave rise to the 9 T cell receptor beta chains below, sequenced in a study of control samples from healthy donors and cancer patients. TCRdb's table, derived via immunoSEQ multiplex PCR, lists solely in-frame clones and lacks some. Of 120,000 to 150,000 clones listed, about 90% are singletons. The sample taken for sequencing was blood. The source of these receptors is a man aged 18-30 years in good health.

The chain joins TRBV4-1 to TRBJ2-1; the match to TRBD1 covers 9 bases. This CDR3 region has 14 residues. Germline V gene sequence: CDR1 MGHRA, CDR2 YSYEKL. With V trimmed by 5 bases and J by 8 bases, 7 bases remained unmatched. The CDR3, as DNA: TGCGCCAGCAGCTCGGGACAGGGTACGTATGAGCAGTTCTTC. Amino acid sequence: CASSSGQGTYEQFF.

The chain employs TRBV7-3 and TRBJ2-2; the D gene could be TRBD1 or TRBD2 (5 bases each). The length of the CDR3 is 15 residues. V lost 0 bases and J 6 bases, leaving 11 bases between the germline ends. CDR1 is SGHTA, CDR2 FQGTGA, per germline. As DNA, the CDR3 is TGTGCCAGCAGCTTAACGGGGTCGGGACCCGGGGAGCTGTTTTTT. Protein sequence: CASSLTGSGPGELFF. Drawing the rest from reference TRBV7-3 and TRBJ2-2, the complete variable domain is GAGVSQTPSNKVTEKGKYVELRCDPISGHTALYWYRQSLGQGPEFLIYFQGTGAADDSGLPNDRFFAVRPEGSVSTLKIQRTERGDSAVYLCASSLTGSGPGELFFGEGSRLTVL.

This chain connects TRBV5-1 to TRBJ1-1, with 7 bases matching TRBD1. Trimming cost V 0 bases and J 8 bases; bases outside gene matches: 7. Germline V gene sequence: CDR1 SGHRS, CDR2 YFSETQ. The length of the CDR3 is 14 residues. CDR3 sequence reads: CASSLASGGQEAFF. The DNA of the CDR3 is TGCGCCAGCAGCTTGGCCTCCGGGGGACAGGAAGCTTTCTTT. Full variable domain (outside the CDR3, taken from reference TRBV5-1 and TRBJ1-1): KAGVTQTPRYLIKTRGQQVTLSCSPISGHRSVSWYQQTPGQGLQFLFEYFSETQRNKGNFPGRFSGRQFSNSRSEMNVSTLELGDSALYLCASSLASGGQEAFFGQGTRLTVV.

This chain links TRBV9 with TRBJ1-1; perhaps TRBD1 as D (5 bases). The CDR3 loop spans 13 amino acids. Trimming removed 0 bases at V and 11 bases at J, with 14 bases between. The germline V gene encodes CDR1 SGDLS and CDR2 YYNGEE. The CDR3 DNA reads TGTGCCAGCAGCGTAGAAGTAGGGGTTGAGGCTTTCTTT. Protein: CASSVEVGVEAFF.

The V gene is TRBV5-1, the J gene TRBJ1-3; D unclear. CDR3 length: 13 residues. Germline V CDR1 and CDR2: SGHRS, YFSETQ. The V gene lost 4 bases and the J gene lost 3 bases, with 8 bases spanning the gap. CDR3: CASSEGDGNTIYF. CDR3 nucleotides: TGCGCCAGCAGCGAAGGAGATGGAAACACCATATATTTT.

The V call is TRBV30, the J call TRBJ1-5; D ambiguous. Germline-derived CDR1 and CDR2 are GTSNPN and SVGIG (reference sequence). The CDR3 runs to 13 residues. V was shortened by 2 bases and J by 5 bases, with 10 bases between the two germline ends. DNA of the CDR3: TGTGCCTGGAGTAAGGCCGATTATCAGCCCCAGCATTTT. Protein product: CAWSKADYQPQHF.

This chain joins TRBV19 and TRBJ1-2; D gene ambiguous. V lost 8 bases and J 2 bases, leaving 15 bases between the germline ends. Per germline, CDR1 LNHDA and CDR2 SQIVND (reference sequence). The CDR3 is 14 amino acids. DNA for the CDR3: TGTGCCAGTGCTAGACAAGGTTGGAACTATGGCTACACCTTC. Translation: CASARQGWNYGYTF.

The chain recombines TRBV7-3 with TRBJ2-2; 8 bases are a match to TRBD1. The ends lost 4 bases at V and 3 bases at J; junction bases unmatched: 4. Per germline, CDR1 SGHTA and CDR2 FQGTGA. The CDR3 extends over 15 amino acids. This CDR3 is CASSSLTGDTGELFF. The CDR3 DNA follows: TGTGCCAGCAGCTCTTTGACAGGGGACACCGGGGAGCTGTTTTTT.

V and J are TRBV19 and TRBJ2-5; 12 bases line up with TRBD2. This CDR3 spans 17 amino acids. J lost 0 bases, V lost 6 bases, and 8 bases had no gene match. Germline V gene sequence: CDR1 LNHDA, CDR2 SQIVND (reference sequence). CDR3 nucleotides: TGTGCCAGTAGCCGACCCCGACTAGCGGGGGACCAAGAGACCCAGTACTTC. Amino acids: CASSRPRLAGDQETQYF.